Each of the 13 T cell receptor beta chains below was sequenced from the same sample in a study of T-cell reconstitution after alpha-beta-depleted transplantation in children. As it was prepared, the TCRbeta library received unique molecular identifiers. In TCRdb, the PCR reads were re-called with MiXCR into one record per CDR3 protein. The table records around 450,000 distinct CDR3 sequences, under 12% of them present only once. The specimen comprised PBMCs, sampled before TCRalphabeta/CD19-depleted stem cell transplant. The receptor source for this set is a child aged 2 to 15 with inherited bone marrow failure, due to receive a stem cell transplant.

In this sample, this clonotype turned up many times. The genes are TRBV27 and TRBJ2-2; the D is unclear. Between the trimmed V and J ends, which lost 3 bases and 8 bases, there was a span of 10 bases. Germline values: CDR1 MNHEY, CDR2 SMNVEV (reference sequence). The CDR3 extends over 13 amino acids. The DNA of the CDR3 is TGTGCCAGCAGTTTGGACCCAGCGGGGGAGCTGTTTTTT. This sequence encodes CASSLDPAGELFF.

This clonotype has just a few counts. The chain links TRBV7-2 to TRBJ1-2; 10 bases are shared with TRBD1. Germline trimming cut 1 base from V and 3 bases from J; bases unmatched to any gene: 2. Germline CDR1 reads SGHTA; CDR2 reads FQGNSA. The CDR3 extends over 15 amino acids. This CDR3 reads CASSLGGQGYYGYTF. For the CDR3, the DNA is TGTGCCAGCAGCTTAGGGGGACAGGGGTACTATGGCTACACCTTC.

This clonotype was observed many times. This chain uses TRBV10-3 with TRBJ2-3; D ambiguous. V was pared by 6 bases and J by 2 bases, with 6 bases between. CDR1 and CDR2 (germline): ENHRY, SYGVKD. The CDR3 is 12 residues long. CDR3 region: CAIRGLTDTQYF. For the CDR3, the DNA is TGTGCCATCAGGGGCCTCACAGATACGCAGTATTTT.

The chain carries TRBV30 and TRBJ2-1; 12 bases are a match to TRBD2. Germline loops: CDR1 GTSNPN, CDR2 SVGIG (reference sequence). V trimming: 5 bases; J trimming: 8 bases; junction bases outside the gene matches: 10. CDR3 size: 15 residues. The CDR3 reads CAWELLAGGSYEQFF. The DNA of the CDR3 is TGTGCCTGGGAACTACTAGCGGGGGGTAGCTATGAGCAGTTCTTC.

The chain has TRBV12-3 or TRBV12-4 and TRBJ2-1, with 11 positions matching TRBD2. Trimming took 7 bases from V and 6 from J; bases not matched to a gene: 11. This CDR3 is built from 16 residues. The CDR3 loop is CASTPLLAGGRNEQFF. As DNA, the CDR3 is TGTGCCAGCACCCCCCTTCTAGCGGGAGGTCGCAATGAGCAGTTCTTC.

The chain joins TRBV5-1 to TRBJ2-1; 7 bases match TRBD2. The CDR3 sequence is 15 residues long. The J segment lost 4 bases and the V segment lost 6 bases, leaving 10 bases of the junction unmatched. The germline gives CDR1 SGHRS, CDR2 YFSETQ. The CDR3, as DNA: TGCGCCAGCACTAGGGGCGGGAGAGAATACAATGAGCAGTTCTTC. Translated: CASTRGGREYNEQFF.

This clonotype was detected ten times or more. This rearrangement joins TRBV20-1 to TRBJ2-1; TRBD2 aligns across 10 bases. The length of the CDR3 is 17 residues. V lost 0 bases to trimming and J lost 6 bases; unmatched junction nucleotides: 11. From germline, CDR1 is DFQATT and CDR2 SNEGSKA (reference sequence). CDR3 nucleotide sequence: TGCAGTGCTAGAGATCAGTGGCTAGCGGGAGAAGGCAATGAGCAGTTCTTC. Translation: CSARDQWLAGEGNEQFF.

J is TRBJ2-4 and V is TRBV25-1, with 10 bases identical to TRBD1. The CDR3 has 18 residues. V was clipped by 2 bases and J by 1 base; unmatched bases: 8. In germline, CDR1 is MGHDK, CDR2 SYGVNS. The CDR3 DNA is TGTGCCAGCAGTGAAGGTGGACAGGGGGACGGGGCCAAAAACATTCAGTACTTC. As protein: CASSEGGQGDGAKNIQYF. The full variable domain, rest sourced from reference TRBV25-1 and TRBJ2-4, is EADIYQTPRYLVIGTGKKITLECSQTMGHDKMYWYQQDPGMELHLIHYSYGVNSTEKGDLSSESTVSRIRTEHFPLTLESARPSHTSQYLCASSEGGQGDGAKNIQYFGAGTRLSVL.

This clonotype was seen repeatedly, ten times or more. This chain joins TRBV12-3 or TRBV12-4 and TRBJ2-3; D gene uncertain. With 3 bases removed from V and 2 bases from J, the gap between germline ends came to 9 bases. The CDR3 has 14 amino acids. The CDR3 nucleotides read TGTGCCAGCAGTTTTCCGGGTGTCACAGATACGCAGTATTTT. Encoded protein: CASSFPGVTDTQYF.

This clonotype has a count of ten or more. The CDR3 DNA sequence: TGTGCCATCAGTGAAAGCGGGAGAGCCTACGAGCAGTACTTC. Translating gives CAISESGRAYEQYF. This chain uses TRBV10-3 with TRBJ2-7; TRBD2 agrees at 8 bases. The J segment lost 2 bases and the V segment lost 3 bases, leaving 3 bases of the junction unmatched. The CDR3 extends over 14 amino acids. CDR1 and CDR2 from the germline V gene are ENHRY and SYGVKD.

The sample holds many counts of this clonotype. The chain recombines TRBV5-1 with TRBJ2-5; tentative D call: TRBD2 (6 bases). Between the trimmed V and J ends, which lost 3 bases and 4 bases, there was a span of 13 bases. CDR3 length: 14 residues. The V gene's germline CDR1 is SGHRS and CDR2 YFSETQ. The CDR3 DNA reads as TGCGCCAGCAGCTCCGGGGAGGTCGGAGAGACCCAGTACTTC. Residues: CASSSGEVGETQYF.

This clonotype was picked up a small number of times. The rearrangement joins TRBV4-3 to TRBJ2-3; D might be TRBD2 (5 bases). Per germline, CDR1 LGHNA and CDR2 YSLEER. V gave up 4 bases and J gave up 2 bases, with 10 bases separating them. The CDR3 sequence is 14 residues long. The CDR3 DNA is TGCGCCAGCAGCCCCCGCGGGCACACAGATACGCAGTATTTT. Its translation is CASSPRGHTDTQYF.

This clonotype occurred many times. The V gene is TRBV5-1, the J gene TRBJ1-1; 8 nucleotides line up with TRBD1. The junction had 13 bases not matched to a gene; V was cut back by 4 bases and J by 8 bases. The CDR3 runs to 15 residues. The germline V gene has CDR1 SGHRS and CDR2 YFSETQ. The CDR3 protein is CASSPIEQGGEEAFF. The DNA for the CDR3 is TGCGCCAGCAGCCCTATTGAACAGGGGGGTGAGGAAGCTTTCTTT.